This TCR beta chain is drawn from a study of T cell responses to AZD1222 COVID-19 vaccine (dated by TCRdb to the early 2020s). In terms of the full investigation: A total of approximately 250 trial participants underwent TCR sequencing, of whom nearly 210 had received two doses of AZD1222 and roughly 26 had received two doses of the MenACWY control vaccine. Trial participants were enrolled by age into subgroups of 18-55, 56-69 and 70-plus years, and around 150, 28 and 57 TCR-sequenced participants, respectively, were included in these subgroups. Points the paper makes about the study in general: Spike-specific TCR breadth and depth rose significantly after two AZD1222 doses compared with day 0 and with MenACWY recipients. Most participants were white British and females outnumbered males, and the authors suggested that clonal diversity may have been underestimated. In the small 56-69-year group, the increase in depth fell short of significance, most likely because of low power. Vaccine-associated CD4 TCRs spanned the whole spike protein, with dominant responses in regions 160-218 and 743-854. Nearly half of unique spike-specific TCRs reportedly recognized epitopes outside regions mutated in the B.1.351 and B.1.1.7 variants. Because no day 14 peak-response samples were available, repertoires were characterized only after the peak T cell response. Conclusions about previously exposed vaccinees were limited because only 6 or 7 AZD1222 recipients were SARS-CoV-2 seropositive at baseline.

Comment on this clone: Its antigen specificity is not known. Base qualities are not recorded, but no much larger clone differs from it by a single base.

The CDR3 regions of human TCRbeta chains were analyzed by immunosequencing. Under the source paper's analysis protocol: TCRs in the repertoires were compared against a reference library of SARS-CoV-2-specific TCRs that had been generated with the MIRA antigen-specificity platform. Breadth was defined as the fraction of unique TCRs that were SARS-CoV-2-associated, and depth was defined as the fraction of total T cells that were SARS-CoV-2-associated. Using the MIRA data, every spike-specific TCR was mapped to the spike region that the TCR reacted to and assigned to either a CD4 or a CD8 class. Log10-transformed breadth and depth values were compared by one-way ANOVA with Sidak's multiple comparisons tests. Entries here come from immuneACCESS through TCRdb and include only in-frame sequences with V and J called. Some clones fail to appear in such tables; in the studies checked, an unresolved V gene covers under half of the shortfall, and the cause of the remainder is unknown. V and J calls and clone size come straight from that table; D and trimming were deduced from the DNA. The sample contains roughly 100,000 clones, about 90% of them found a single time. The biggest ten clones account for 2% to 2.5% of the sample.

The time point label here, explained by the study, means: about 28 days (+/-7) after the second vaccine dose. AZD1222 recipients whose second dose came at about 4 weeks and those whose second dose came at about 12 weeks were combined into one group, since spike-specific TCR depth and breadth did not differ between the two schedules. Vaccinee samples came from UK trials COV001 and COV002, including a single-blind randomized controlled phase 2/3 trial of AZD1222 (ChAdOx1 nCoV-19) in healthy adults. Trial participant PBMC samples were collected at day 0 and day 28 after the second dose for TCRbeta chain sequencing. CDR1 and CDR2 were assigned from the germline V gene as SNHLY and FYNNEI. The CDR3 sequence holds 15 residues, the cysteine and phenylalanine included. The read is trimmed to its CDR3 DNA, 45 bases read in frame from base 1. Compared with germline, V lacks 6 bases and J lacks 6 bases; bases without a gene match: 13.

The V and J genes are TRBV2 and TRBJ1-1; 7 bases in the middle match TRBD1. The origin of this receptor is an adult who received the AZD1222 COVID-19 vaccine. Source: peripheral blood, taken 28 days after the second AZD1222 dose. Here the CDR3 is given as CASRLQGTLASEAFF. The nucleotide sequence reads as follows: TGTGCCAGCAGGCTACAGGGGACCCTAGCCTCTGAAGCTTTCTTT.